Listed below are T cell receptor beta chains from one sample, sequenced in a study of type 1 regulatory T cells. TCRdb re-called the reads through MiXCR, storing one row per CDR3 protein. The table has tens of thousands of distinct CDR3 sequences, 60% to 65% seen once. The antigens these receptors bind are not known. Sequencing input: cultured non-Tr1 T cells, either the whole culture or a sorted T cell fraction (not recorded which). Source of these receptors: a human donor in good health. CDR3s include the opening cysteine and the closing phenylalanine or tryptophan. The order of the fields is V gene, clone size, J gene, D gene, CDR3 protein, CDR3 DNA. The D gene is left open where the match is weak. Some rows mark clone size as missing; the rest say once, few, many or name a class of expanded clone.

v_gene: TRBV5-1; abundance: NA; j_gene: TRBJ2-1; d_gene: TRBD2; CDR3aa: CASSGGGLSVRSEQFF; CDR3nt: TGCGCCAGCAGCGGGGGGGGGTTGTCCGTGAGGAGTGAGCAGTTCTTC
v_gene: TRBV9; abundance: NA; j_gene: TRBJ2-7; d_gene: NA; CDR3aa: CASSVSGPGDEQYF; CDR3nt: TGTGCCAGCAGTGTTTCGGGTCCCGGAGACGAGCAGTACTTC
v_gene: TRBV12-3/TRBV12-4; abundance: NA; j_gene: TRBJ1-3; d_gene: NA; CDR3aa: CASSPEYYGIQTEAHLFSGNTIYF; CDR3nt: TGTGCCAGCAGTCCCGAATACTACGGGATACAGACCGAGGCCCACCTCTTCTCTGGAAACACCATATATTTT
v_gene: TRBV20-1; abundance: NA; j_gene: TRBJ1-4; d_gene: TRBD1; CDR3aa: CSADHRGGNEKLFF; CDR3nt: TGCAGTGCCGACCACAGGGGCGGGAATGAAAAACTGTTTTTT
v_gene: TRBV13; abundance: few; j_gene: TRBJ2-6; d_gene: NA; CDR3aa: CASSLAPGQFSGANVLTF; CDR3nt: TGTGCCAGCAGCTTAGCCCCGGGACAATTTTCCGGGGCCAACGTCCTGACTTTC
v_gene: TRBV6-1; abundance: NA; j_gene: TRBJ2-1; d_gene: NA; CDR3aa: CASSNFWGGGKEQFF; CDR3nt: TGTGCCAGCAGTAATTTTTGGGGAGGGGGTAAAGAGCAGTTCTTC
v_gene: TRBV3-1; abundance: once; j_gene: TRBJ2-5; d_gene: TRBD2; CDR3aa: CATRLAGAETQYF; CDR3nt: TGTGCCACGCGACTAGCGGGAGCCGAGACCCAGTACTTC
v_gene: TRBV7-7; abundance: NA; j_gene: TRBJ2-3; d_gene: TRBD2; CDR3aa: CASSQAGTSGRQGADTQYF; CDR3nt: TGTGCCAGCAGTCAAGCCGGGACTAGCGGGAGACAGGGGGCAGATACGCAGTATTTT
v_gene: TRBV7-9; abundance: NA; j_gene: TRBJ2-1; d_gene: NA; CDR3aa: CASSSDYNEQVF; CDR3nt: TGTGCCAGCAGCTCGGATTACAATGAGCAGGTCTTC
v_gene: TRBV20-1; abundance: NA; j_gene: TRBJ2-2; d_gene: NA; CDR3aa: CSAWTINTGELFF; CDR3nt: TGCAGTGCTTGGACAATCAACACCGGGGAGCTGTTTTTT
v_gene: TRBV6-1; abundance: NA; j_gene: TRBJ2-7; d_gene: TRBD1; CDR3aa: CASTNGDRGRFRDEQYF; CDR3nt: TGTGCCAGCACCAACGGGGACAGGGGTCGGTTTCGGGACGAGCAGTACTTC
v_gene: TRBV6-5; abundance: many; j_gene: TRBJ2-1; d_gene: TRBD2; CDR3aa: CASSFLAGVSQEQFF; CDR3nt: TGTGCCAGCAGTTTCCTAGCGGGAGTATCGCAAGAGCAGTTCTTC
v_gene: TRBV7-8; abundance: NA; j_gene: TRBJ1-5; d_gene: NA; CDR3aa: CASSLTRWKGETNQPQHF; CDR3nt: TGTGCCAGCAGCTTAACACGTTGGAAAGGGGAAACCAATCAGCCCCAGCATTTT
v_gene: TRBV7-9; abundance: NA; j_gene: TRBJ2-4; d_gene: NA; CDR3aa: CASSDSGQNIQYF; CDR3nt: TGTGCCAGCAGCGACAGTGGTCAAAACATTCAGTACTTC
v_gene: TRBV6-5; abundance: NA; j_gene: TRBJ1-2; d_gene: NA; CDR3aa: CASSRDSSYGYTF; CDR3nt: TGTGCCAGCAGCCGGGACTCCAGCTATGGCTACACCTTC
v_gene: TRBV20-1; abundance: NA; j_gene: TRBJ2-1; d_gene: TRBD2; CDR3aa: CSARDVTGGLSSYNEQFF; CDR3nt: TGCAGTGCTAGAGATGTCACGGGAGGCCTCAGCTCCTACAATGAGCAGTTCTTC
v_gene: TRBV24-1; abundance: NA; j_gene: TRBJ1-5; d_gene: NA; CDR3aa: CATSDLGAPQHF; CDR3nt: TGTGCCACCAGTGATTTGGGGGCGCCCCAGCATTTT
v_gene: TRBV13; abundance: NA; j_gene: TRBJ2-7; d_gene: NA; CDR3aa: CASSHNRGGYEQYF; CDR3nt: TGTGCCAGCAGCCATAACCGGGGCGGCTACGAGCAGTACTTC
v_gene: TRBV20-1; abundance: NA; j_gene: TRBJ2-7; d_gene: NA; CDR3aa: CSARVASLGAYEQYF; CDR3nt: TGCAGTGCTAGAGTGGCGTCACTAGGGGCCTACGAGCAGTACTTC
v_gene: TRBV19; abundance: NA; j_gene: TRBJ2-1; d_gene: NA; CDR3aa: CASSIEGRSYNEQFF; CDR3nt: TGTGCCAGTAGTATCGAGGGGAGGTCCTACAATGAGCAGTTCTTC
v_gene: TRBV7-3; abundance: NA; j_gene: TRBJ2-1; d_gene: TRBD2; CDR3aa: CASSSRTSGTNYNEQFF; CDR3nt: TGTGCCAGCAGCTCCCGGACTAGCGGGACGAACTACAATGAGCAGTTCTTC
v_gene: TRBV29-1; abundance: NA; j_gene: TRBJ2-5; d_gene: TRBD2; CDR3aa: CSAVGASGSQETQYF; CDR3nt: TGCAGCGCAGTGGGGGCTAGCGGGTCCCAAGAGACCCAGTACTTC
v_gene: TRBV4-3; abundance: few; j_gene: TRBJ2-4; d_gene: NA; CDR3aa: CASSQDPLTGPKNIQYF; CDR3nt: TGCGCCAGCAGCCAAGACCCTTTGACAGGACCCAAAAACATTCAGTACTTC
v_gene: TRBV27; abundance: NA; j_gene: TRBJ1-1; d_gene: NA; CDR3aa: CASSLIRGAVYTEAFF; CDR3nt: TGTGCCAGCAGTTTAATCCGGGGGGCGGTGTACACTGAAGCTTTCTTT
v_gene: TRBV20-1; abundance: NA; j_gene: TRBJ1-4; d_gene: NA; CDR3aa: CSASDPAQGEKLFF; CDR3nt: TGCAGTGCTAGCGACCCGGCTCAAGGCGAAAAACTGTTTTTT
v_gene: TRBV5-1; abundance: few; j_gene: TRBJ2-7; d_gene: NA; CDR3aa: CASSPDRLALTYEQYF; CDR3nt: TGCGCCAGCAGTCCGGATCGGCTAGCGTTAACCTACGAGCAGTACTTC
v_gene: TRBV7-2; abundance: NA; j_gene: TRBJ2-1; d_gene: TRBD2; CDR3aa: CASSRSGASSNEQFF; CDR3nt: TGTGCCAGCAGCCGAAGCGGGGCCTCCTCCAATGAGCAGTTCTTC
v_gene: TRBV10-3; abundance: NA; j_gene: TRBJ2-7; d_gene: TRBD1; CDR3aa: CAISGDRGNYEQYF; CDR3nt: TGTGCCATCAGTGGGGACAGGGGTAACTACGAGCAGTACTTC
v_gene: TRBV5-1; abundance: NA; j_gene: TRBJ2-5; d_gene: TRBD1; CDR3aa: CASSGTGGKETQYF; CDR3nt: TGCGCCAGCAGCGGGACAGGGGGTAAAGAGACCCAGTACTTC
v_gene: TRBV12-3/TRBV12-4; abundance: NA; j_gene: TRBJ2-2; d_gene: TRBD2; CDR3aa: CASSRGLAGYTGELFF; CDR3nt: TGTGCCAGCAGTAGAGGACTAGCGGGGTACACCGGGGAGCTGTTTTTT
v_gene: TRBV6-2/TRBV6-3; abundance: NA; j_gene: TRBJ1-1; d_gene: TRBD1; CDR3aa: CASSYSGTGVTEAFF; CDR3nt: TGTGCCAGCAGTTACTCCGGGACAGGGGTAACTGAAGCTTTCTTT
v_gene: TRBV4-2; abundance: NA; j_gene: TRBJ2-1; d_gene: NA; CDR3aa: CASSRGENNEQFF; CDR3nt: TGTGCCAGCAGCAGGGGGGAAAACAATGAGCAGTTCTTC
v_gene: TRBV19; abundance: NA; j_gene: TRBJ2-2; d_gene: TRBD1; CDR3aa: CASTRAGTGSTGELFF; CDR3nt: TGTGCCAGTACCCGGGCCGGGACAGGGTCGACCGGGGAGCTGTTTTTT
v_gene: TRBV28; abundance: NA; j_gene: TRBJ2-7; d_gene: NA; CDR3aa: CASSSGPIYEQYF; CDR3nt: TGTGCCAGCAGTAGCGGTCCTATCTACGAGCAGTACTTC
v_gene: TRBV5-1; abundance: many; j_gene: TRBJ2-2; d_gene: NA; CDR3aa: CASSLNTGELFF; CDR3nt: TGCGCCAGCAGCTTAAACACCGGGGAGCTGTTTTTT
v_gene: TRBV20-1; abundance: NA; j_gene: TRBJ1-2; d_gene: TRBD1; CDR3aa: CSARQGALGYTF; CDR3nt: TGCAGTGCTAGACAGGGGGCGCTCGGCTACACCTTC
v_gene: TRBV18; abundance: NA; j_gene: TRBJ1-2; d_gene: TRBD1; CDR3aa: CASSPDREVYGYTF; CDR3nt: TGTGCCAGCTCACCCGACAGGGAAGTCTATGGCTACACCTTC
v_gene: TRBV5-1; abundance: once; j_gene: TRBJ1-2; d_gene: NA; CDR3aa: CASSLGGEGGYTF; CDR3nt: TGCGCCAGCAGCTTGGGGGGGGAAGGTGGCTACACCTTC
v_gene: TRBV20-1; abundance: few; j_gene: TRBJ2-2; d_gene: TRBD1; CDR3aa: CSAGQGPGTGELFF; CDR3nt: TGCAGTGCAGGACAGGGACCGGGCACCGGGGAGCTGTTTTTT
v_gene: TRBV20-1; abundance: NA; j_gene: TRBJ2-1; d_gene: NA; CDR3aa: CSARGVGNEQFF; CDR3nt: TGCAGTGCTCGCGGGGTAGGCAATGAGCAGTTCTTC
v_gene: TRBV27; abundance: few; j_gene: TRBJ2-2; d_gene: NA; CDR3aa: CASRNGPRAAGELFF; CDR3nt: TGTGCCAGCAGGAACGGGCCCAGGGCGGCCGGGGAGCTGTTTTTT
v_gene: TRBV7-9; abundance: once; j_gene: TRBJ2-3; d_gene: TRBD2; CDR3aa: CASSLATRLADLTDTQYF; CDR3nt: TGTGCCAGCAGCTTAGCCACTCGGCTAGCGGACCTCACAGATACGCAGTATTTT
v_gene: TRBV5-1; abundance: few; j_gene: TRBJ2-3; d_gene: TRBD2; CDR3aa: CASSSGTSADTQYF; CDR3nt: TGCGCCAGCAGCTCCGGGACTAGCGCCGATACGCAGTATTTT
v_gene: TRBV7-2; abundance: NA; j_gene: TRBJ1-5; d_gene: NA; CDR3aa: CASSFHGEQPQHF; CDR3nt: TGTGCCAGCAGCTTCCACGGGGAACAGCCCCAGCATTTT
v_gene: TRBV7-3; abundance: NA; j_gene: TRBJ2-3; d_gene: NA; CDR3aa: CASSLGHGTDTQYF; CDR3nt: TGTGCCAGCAGCTTGGGGCATGGCACAGATACGCAGTATTTT
v_gene: TRBV20-1; abundance: many; j_gene: TRBJ2-3; d_gene: NA; CDR3aa: CSASRTDLTDTQYF; CDR3nt: TGCAGTGCTAGCAGGACGGACCTCACAGATACGCAGTATTTT
v_gene: TRBV24-1; abundance: medium-sized; j_gene: TRBJ2-2; d_gene: TRBD1; CDR3aa: CATRGQGNTGELFF; CDR3nt: TGTGCCACCAGGGGACAGGGGAACACCGGGGAGCTGTTTTTT
v_gene: TRBV18; abundance: once; j_gene: TRBJ2-7; d_gene: TRBD2; CDR3aa: CASSPGLADEQYF; CDR3nt: TGTGCCAGCTCACCGGGACTAGCGGACGAGCAGTACTTC
v_gene: TRBV28; abundance: NA; j_gene: TRBJ2-7; d_gene: TRBD1; CDR3aa: CASRPAQGWPYEQYF; CDR3nt: TGTGCCAGCAGGCCAGCACAGGGGTGGCCCTACGAGCAGTACTTC
v_gene: TRBV19; abundance: NA; j_gene: TRBJ2-1; d_gene: TRBD1; CDR3aa: CASRAGTASFNEQFF; CDR3nt: TGTGCCAGTAGAGCCGGGACAGCGAGTTTCAATGAGCAGTTCTTC
v_gene: TRBV20-1; abundance: NA; j_gene: TRBJ1-1; d_gene: NA; CDR3aa: CSLVGVRRTEAFF; CDR3nt: TGCAGCTTGGTGGGGGTAAGGAGGACTGAAGCTTTCTTT
v_gene: TRBV27; abundance: NA; j_gene: TRBJ1-2; d_gene: NA; CDR3aa: CASSSRTDYGYTF; CDR3nt: TGTGCCAGCAGTTCCCGGACGGACTATGGCTACACCTTC
v_gene: TRBV11-2; abundance: few; j_gene: TRBJ2-1; d_gene: TRBD2; CDR3aa: CASSLNPQALAGGYEQFF; CDR3nt: TGTGCCAGCAGCTTAAACCCCCAGGCCCTAGCGGGTGGTTATGAGCAGTTCTTC
v_gene: TRBV5-1; abundance: NA; j_gene: TRBJ1-1; d_gene: NA; CDR3aa: CASSLGSRIEAFF; CDR3nt: TGCGCCAGCAGCTTGGGGTCCCGAATTGAAGCTTTCTTT
v_gene: TRBV9; abundance: NA; j_gene: TRBJ2-2; d_gene: NA; CDR3aa: CASSVEAGSWWELFF; CDR3nt: TGTGCCAGCAGCGTAGAGGCCGGGAGTTGGTGGGAGCTGTTTTTT
v_gene: TRBV7-8; abundance: NA; j_gene: TRBJ2-3; d_gene: NA; CDR3aa: CASSFSPRGDTQYF; CDR3nt: TGTGCCAGCAGCTTTTCCCCACGCGGAGATACGCAGTATTTT
v_gene: TRBV5-4; abundance: few; j_gene: TRBJ2-2; d_gene: TRBD2; CDR3aa: CASSRREGLDGELFF; CDR3nt: TGTGCCAGCAGTCGGCGGGAGGGCCTTGACGGGGAGCTGTTTTTT